Below are 31 T cell receptor beta chains sequenced from a single sample in a study of patients and donors after allogeneic stem cell transplantation. TCRdb processed the RT-PCR reads anew with MiXCR; each CDR3 protein has one entry. The sample has fewer than 60,000 distinct CDR3 sequences; about an eighth are singletons. The specimen sequenced was blood, either unsorted or a sorted T cell fraction (not recorded which). These receptors were taken from a human donor who was either an allogeneic HSCT recipient or a stem cell or donor lymphocyte infusion donor (not recorded which). It is not recorded whose cells these are; they may come from a transplant donor.

This clonotype was recorded a few times. The CDR3 nucleotides read TGTGCCAGCAGCCCACGGCCCACCGGGGAGCTGTTTTTT. The encoded protein is CASSPRPTGELFF. The chain employs TRBV7-2 and TRBJ2-2; D remains ambiguous. Germline CDR1 SGHTA, CDR2 FQGNSA. Deletions cut 5 bases from V and 4 bases from J, with 8 bases between. The length of the CDR3 is 13 residues.

This rearrangement joins TRBV5-1 to TRBJ2-1; 14 bases map to TRBD2. Per germline, CDR1 SGHRS and CDR2 YFSETQ. V lost 4 bases to trimming and J lost 7 bases; unmatched junction nucleotides: 7. The CDR3 totals 16 residues. CDR3 coding DNA: TGCGCCAGCAGCCCCCCGGGACTAGCGGGAGTGAATGAGCAGTTCTTC. Its protein is CASSPPGLAGVNEQFF.

This chain links TRBV27 with TRBJ2-2, with no clear D. The V gene lost 5 bases and the J gene lost 6 bases, with 13 bases spanning the gap. The V gene's germline CDR1 is MNHEY and CDR2 SMNVEV (reference sequence). CDR3 length: 14 residues. The CDR3 sequence is CASSIHRVPGELFF. The CDR3 DNA sequence: TGTGCCAGCAGTATTCATAGGGTTCCCGGGGAGCTGTTTTTT.

With respect to this clonotype: No conserved phenylalanine or tryptophan ends this CDR3, so it is likely a read error. The rearrangement links TRBV7-9 to TRBJ1-5, with D unresolved. The CDR3 loop spans 12 amino acids. The ends were cut back, 3 bases at V and 7 bases at J, with 7 bases in the middle. From germline, CDR1 is SEHNR and CDR2 FQNEAQ (reference sequence). The CDR3 region has the DNA TGTGCCAGCAGCTTCATGGACCAGCCCCAGCATTTG. This translates into CASSFMDQPQHL.

The chain links TRBV7-9 to TRBJ2-7; TRBD2 might be the D (5 bases). Germline V gene lookup returns CDR1 SEHNR and CDR2 FQNEAQ (reference sequence). Trimming pared 1 base from V and 3 bases from J, leaving 13 bases between. The CDR3 loop spans 15 amino acids. The CDR3 here is CASSLEASPYYEQYF. In DNA, the CDR3 is TGTGCCAGCAGCTTAGAGGCTAGCCCCTACTACGAGCAGTACTTC.

This clonotype appeared a few times. The J gene is TRBJ2-3, the V gene TRBV21-1; no DNA check was done on the table's D call, TRBD2. TRBV21-1 is noted as a pseudogene. This CDR3 has 17 amino acids. CDR3 amino acids: CASSQTSGRVFTDTQYF. In DNA form, the CDR3 reads TGTGCCAGCAGCCAGACTAGCGGGAGGGTCTTCACAGATACGCAGTATTTT.

The chain couples TRBV5-6 to TRBJ2-1; 9 nucleotides line up with TRBD2. Trimming at V came to 1 base and at J to 2 bases, leaving 4 bases not matched to a gene. CDR1 is SGHDT and CDR2 is YYEEEE in the germline V gene. The CDR3 loop spans 16 amino acids. The CDR3 nucleotides read TGTGCCAGCAGCTTGTCTAGCGGGAACCCCTACAATGAGCAGTTCTTC. Protein product: CASSLSSGNPYNEQFF.

This clonotype was detected a few times. The gene calls are TRBV24-1 and TRBJ2-5, with 12 positions matching TRBD2. The junction had 6 bases not matched to a gene; V was cut back by 3 bases and J by 5 bases. Germline loops: CDR1 KGHDR, CDR2 SFDVKD. The length of the CDR3 is 16 residues. CDR3 bases: TGTGCCACCAGTGATGAGACTAGCGGGAGCGGGGAGACCCAGTACTTC. Its translation is CATSDETSGSGETQYF.

This clonotype appeared many times. This chain's CDR3 is CASSLPRQSYTF. The CDR3 bases are TGTGCCAGCAGCCTCCCCCGACAGAGCTACACCTTC. The gene calls are TRBV12-3 or TRBV12-4 and TRBJ1-2; TRBD1 is a possible D gene (5 bases). This CDR3 is built from 12 residues. V lost 6 bases, J lost 9 bases, and 14 bases lay in between.

The V gene is TRBV29-1, the J gene TRBJ2-1, with D possibly TRBD2 on 6 matching bases. V was trimmed by 7 bases and J by 7 bases, leaving 14 bases between them. CDR1 is SQVTM and CDR2 is ANQGSEA in the germline V gene. The CDR3 runs 12 residues. CDR3 amino acids: CSAKGLENEQFF. The CDR3, as DNA: TGCAGCGCTAAGGGACTCGAAAATGAGCAGTTCTTC.

This clonotype appeared many times. This chain joins TRBV5-1 and TRBJ1-1; tentative D call: TRBD1 (5 bases). There are 14 residues in the CDR3. The V and J ends lost 4 bases and 6 bases respectively, with 16 bases between them. Germline CDR1 reads SGHRS; CDR2 reads YFSETQ. The CDR3 DNA sequence: TGCGCCAGCAGCACCCGGACACCCAGAGCTGAAGCTTTCTTT. Amino acids: CASSTRTPRAEAFF.

The chain employs TRBV12-3 or TRBV12-4 and TRBJ2-1; 13 bases line up with TRBD2. Unmatched junction bases numbered 9, after V lost 5 bases and J lost 8 bases. The CDR3 runs to 16 residues. CDR3 loop: CASSTRTSGSLHEQFF. The CDR3 DNA reads TGTGCCAGCAGTACACGGACTAGCGGGAGTCTCCATGAGCAGTTCTTC.

About this clonotype: A junction end diverges from the germline sequence, so it may reflect a read error. The chain uses TRBV12-3 or TRBV12-4 and TRBJ1-3; D unresolved. CDR3 size: 10 residues. The chain's CDR3 is CASSLNTICF. In nucleotides, the CDR3 is TGTGCCAGCAGTTTAAACACCATATGTTTT.

This clonotype occurred a few times. The chain links TRBV20-1 to TRBJ2-2, with D perhaps matching TRBD2 (6 bases). Germline V CDR1 and CDR2: DFQATT, SNEGSKA (reference sequence). V was shortened by 0 bases and J by 1 base, with 12 bases between the two germline ends. This CDR3 has 16 residues. CDR3 bases: TGCAGTGCTAGAGATAAGGCGGGAAGGAACACCGGGGAGCTGTTTTTT. Translating it yields CSARDKAGRNTGELFF.

The chain recombines TRBV29-1 with TRBJ2-3; possible D gene TRBD2, 5 bases. The V gene's germline CDR1 is SQVTM and CDR2 ANQGSEA. Trimming shortened V by 2 bases and J by 4 bases, and 10 bases separated the two germline ends. The CDR3 extends over 13 amino acids. Here the CDR3 reads CSVERWEPDTQYF. The CDR3, as DNA: TGCAGCGTTGAAAGGTGGGAGCCAGATACGCAGTATTTT.

This chain connects TRBV5-6 to TRBJ2-7; D might be TRBD1 (5 bases). CDR1 and CDR2 (germline): SGHDT, YYEEEE. This CDR3 has 14 residues. The V end lost 0 bases, the J end lost 2 bases, and 9 bases lay between the germline ends. CDR3 sequence reads: CASSLGQMAYEQYF. In DNA, the CDR3 is TGTGCCAGCAGCTTGGGACAGATGGCCTACGAGCAGTACTTC.

Comment on this clonotype: A much larger clone lies a single base off, so this may be a read error. The V gene is TRBV10-3, the J gene TRBJ1-2; 9 bases are shared with TRBD1. CDR1 and CDR2 from the germline V gene are ENHRY and SYGVKD. With 8 bases clipped from V and 0 bases from J, the junction kept 10 bases outside the gene matches. The CDR3 covers 16 residues. The CDR3 protein is CAICSGTGHSNYGYTF. The CDR3 DNA follows: TGTGCCATCTGTTCCGGGACAGGGCACTCTAACTATGGCTACACCTTC.

V is TRBV24-1 and J is TRBJ2-7; D not resolved. CDR3 length equals 12 residues. Germline-derived CDR1 and CDR2 are KGHDR and SFDVKD. The V end was cut by 4 bases, the J end by 3 bases, with 6 bases between. The CDR3 DNA sequence: TGTGCCACCAGTGAGGGTTACTACGAGCAGTACTTC. Its translation is CATSEGYYEQYF.

This clonotype came up a few times. This chain connects TRBV12-3 or TRBV12-4 to TRBJ2-5; the match to TRBD2 covers 7 bases. The CDR3 loop spans 14 amino acids. V lost 7 bases to trimming and J lost 2 bases; unmatched junction nucleotides: 7. CDR3 sequence (DNA): TGTGCCAGCATGTCTACCGGGGGGCAAGAGACCCAGTACTTC. Amino acids: CASMSTGGQETQYF.

This clonotype was counted between two and nine times. The chain recombines TRBV12-3 or TRBV12-4 with TRBJ2-1; D is perhaps TRBD1 or TRBD2 (5 bases each). The CDR3 spans 11 residues. Deletions cut 5 bases from V and 9 bases from J, with 8 bases between. The CDR3 coding sequence is TGTGCCAGCAGTGGGGGTGGTGAGCAGTTCTTC. Translated, it gives CASSGGGEQFF.

This clonotype appeared many times. The J gene is TRBJ1-5, the V gene TRBV19; no clear D gene. The CDR3 is 13 amino acids. The V gene lost 3 bases and the J gene lost 1 base, with 4 bases spanning the gap. Germline values: CDR1 LNHDA, CDR2 SQIVND (reference sequence). CDR3 in amino acids: CASSMTSNQPQHF. The CDR3 nucleotides are TGTGCCAGTAGTATGACCAGCAATCAGCCCCAGCATTTT.

This clonotype has more than one count but fewer than ten. This chain connects TRBV24-1 to TRBJ2-1; the D is unclear. Trimming cost V 2 bases and J 0 bases, with 16 bases left between them. The germline gives CDR1 KGHDR, CDR2 SFDVKD. CDR3 length: 18 residues. The CDR3 sequence is CATSDSVDRPSSYNEQFF. Written as DNA, the CDR3 is TGTGCCACCAGTGATTCAGTTGACCGCCCGAGCTCCTACAATGAGCAGTTCTTC.

This clonotype occurred once. The V call is TRBV7-9, the J call TRBJ2-1; D possibly corresponds to TRBD2 (5 bases). Deletions cut 0 bases from V and 5 bases from J, with 8 bases between. CDR1 is SEHNR and CDR2 is FQNEAQ in the germline V gene (reference sequence). The CDR3 is 14 amino acids. The CDR3 here is CASSLAYGDNEQFF. The CDR3 coding sequence is TGTGCCAGCAGCTTAGCATACGGGGACAATGAGCAGTTCTTC.

This clonotype appeared a few times. This chain links TRBV7-9 with TRBJ2-7, with D unresolved. In germline, CDR1 is SEHNR, CDR2 FQNEAQ (reference sequence). This CDR3 contains 12 residues. The germline V and J ends were trimmed by 1 base and 3 bases, with 4 bases remaining between them. The CDR3 loop is CASSLEIYEQYF. DNA of the CDR3: TGTGCCAGCAGCTTAGAAATCTACGAGCAGTACTTC.

This clonotype was recorded a few times. The V gene is TRBV29-1, the J gene TRBJ2-4; no reliable D call. The CDR3 loop spans 14 amino acids. V was cut by 3 bases and J by 6 bases, with 15 bases left in between. CDR1 and CDR2 (germline): SQVTM, ANQGSEA. The CDR3 coding sequence is TGCAGCGTTGACGGCGTAAAAGAGGCAAACATTCAGTACTTC. Translated: CSVDGVKEANIQYF.

The CDR3 DNA is TGCGCCAGCAGCCCTAGGACTAGCGGGAGCACAGATACGCAGTATTTT. Residues: CASSPRTSGSTDTQYF. The chain links TRBV5-1 to TRBJ2-3; 11 bases map to TRBD2. Trimming cost V 4 bases and J 0 bases; bases outside gene matches: 4. Germline V gene sequence: CDR1 SGHRS, CDR2 YFSETQ. The CDR3 length is 16 residues.

This clonotype was found many times. V is TRBV6-1 and J is TRBJ2-3; TRBD2 matches at 7 bases. This CDR3 has 15 residues. CDR1 and CDR2 (germline): MNHNS, SASEGT. Unmatched junction bases numbered 7, after V lost 1 base and J lost 6 bases. CDR3: CASSEDPSGADTQYF. CDR3 in DNA: TGTGCCAGCAGTGAAGATCCTAGCGGAGCCGATACGCAGTATTTT.

This clonotype was detected many times. The CDR3 region has the DNA TGTGCCAGCAGCGCCGACAGAGACGGTTCACCCCTCCACTTT. This encodes CASSADRDGSPLHF. The chain carries TRBV2 and TRBJ1-6; weak D call: TRBD1 (5 bases). Germline values: CDR1 SNHLY, CDR2 FYNNEI. The CDR3 covers 14 residues. Trimming cost V 6 bases and J 9 bases, with 15 bases left between them.

The sample holds many counts of this clonotype. The chain recombines TRBV7-6 with TRBJ1-4; 7 bases fit TRBD1. Germline trimming cut 5 bases from V and 2 bases from J; bases unmatched to any gene: 8. This CDR3 is built from 16 residues. Germline V CDR1 and CDR2: SGHVS, FNYEAQ. This chain's CDR3 is CASSAAGGMTNEKLFF. Written as DNA, the CDR3 is TGTGCCAGCAGCGCGGCAGGGGGTATGACTAATGAAAAACTGTTTTTT. The full variable domain, its missing parts supplied by reference TRBV7-6 and TRBJ1-4, is GAGVSQSPRYKVTKRGQDVALRCDPISGHVSLYWYRQALGQGPEFLTYFNYEAQQDKSGLPNDRFSAERPEGSISTLTIQRTEQRDSAMYRCASSAAGGMTNEKLFFGSGTQLSVL.

This chain joins TRBV7-9 and TRBJ2-5, with D possibly being TRBD1 (5 bases). The CDR3 totals 16 residues. Germline-derived CDR1 and CDR2 are SEHNR and FQNEAQ (reference sequence). V lost 1 base to trimming and J lost 0 bases, with 12 bases between them. The CDR3 DNA is TGTGCCAGCAGCTTAGTGGGGCAGGTTGACCAAGAGACCCAGTACTTC. Translation: CASSLVGQVDQETQYF.

V and J are TRBV20-1 and TRBJ2-3, with no clear D. The CDR3 is 14 amino acids. V gave up 0 bases and J gave up 2 bases, with 9 bases separating them. Per germline, CDR1 DFQATT and CDR2 SNEGSKA (reference sequence). The CDR3 protein is CSAREPSNTDTQYF. The CDR3 coding sequence is TGCAGTGCTAGAGAACCCAGTAACACAGATACGCAGTATTTT.